The 20 T cell receptor beta chains presented below share a single source sample, sequenced in a study of identical twins. In TCRdb, the 5' RACE reads were re-called with MiXCR into one record per CDR3 protein. The table has about 220,000 distinct CDR3 sequences, 6% to 8.5% seen once. This sample also belongs to another study, concerning yellow fever vaccine responses in identical twins.

The sequenced sample was CD8+ T cells sorted from blood. The receptors here all came from a woman aged 18 to 35 in good health.

The V call is TRBV6-5, the J call TRBJ1-4; possibly TRBD1 for D (5 bases). Trimming took 1 base from V and 3 from J, leaving 15 bases between them. Per the germline V gene, CDR1 is MNHEY and CDR2 is SVGAGI. The CDR3 is 17 residues long. CDR3 bases: TGTGCCAGCAGTTACTACCCCCCCGGGGCTGCTAATGAAAAACTGTTTTTT. Translated: CASSYYPPGAANEKLFF.

The chain carries TRBV27 and TRBJ2-5, with D hard to call. The CDR3 spans 13 residues. V was cut by 2 bases and J by 5 bases, with 9 bases left in between. CDR1 MNHEY and CDR2 SMNVEV come from the germline V gene (reference sequence). The CDR3 sequence is CASSLSSRETQYF. The CDR3 DNA reads as TGTGCCAGCAGTTTAAGTTCGCGGGAGACCCAGTACTTC.

As for this clonotype: This may be a read error: a much more frequent sequence differs by one nucleotide. The V call is TRBV29-1, the J call TRBJ2-1; TRBD2 might be the D (6 bases). This CDR3 is 15 amino acids long. The V gene's germline CDR1 is SQVTM and CDR2 ANQGSEA. Trimming cost V 8 bases and J 5 bases, with 22 bases left between them. This CDR3 reads CSFPQGPSANNEQFF. In DNA, the CDR3 is TGCAGCTTTCCACAAGGGCCTAGCGCTAACAATGAGCAGTTCTTC.

This clonotype was seen a handful of times. This chain joins TRBV10-3 and TRBJ2-7, with 13 nucleotides matching TRBD2. The CDR3 sequence is 14 residues long. Germline CDR1 is ENHRY and CDR2 is SYGVKD. The V segment lost 7 bases and the J segment 4 bases; nucleotides outside the gene matches: 4. The chain's CDR3 is CAIIGLAGDYEQYF. Written as DNA, the CDR3 is TGTGCCATCATTGGACTAGCGGGAGATTACGAGCAGTACTTC.

The chain has TRBV7-8 and TRBJ2-5, with 12 bases lining up with TRBD2. Germline V gene sequence: CDR1 SGHVS, CDR2 FQNEAQ. J gave up 4 bases and V 4 bases, and 7 bases lay outside the gene matches. The CDR3 loop spans 16 amino acids. As DNA, the CDR3 is TGTGCCAGCAGCTCGACCGGACTAGCGGGGCTAGAGACCCAGTACTTC. Residues: CASSSTGLAGLETQYF.

This clonotype was observed at least ten times. The J gene is TRBJ2-2, the V gene TRBV12-3 or TRBV12-4; maybe TRBD1 (6 bases). This CDR3 has 13 residues. V was trimmed by 10 bases and J by 5 bases, leaving 14 bases between them. The CDR3 coding sequence is TGTGCCACTCCAAAACAGGGAACCGGGGAGCTGTTTTTT. It yields the protein CATPKQGTGELFF.

The J gene is TRBJ2-5, the V gene TRBV15, with D unresolved. Trimming removed 0 bases at V and 2 bases at J, with 7 bases between. Looked up from germline, CDR1 is LNHNV and CDR2 is YYDKDF (reference sequence). This CDR3 has 14 amino acids. CDR3 protein: CATSRDASQETQYF. The CDR3 bases are TGTGCCACCAGCAGAGATGCCAGTCAAGAGACCCAGTACTTC.

This clonotype was detected a few times. J is TRBJ2-3 and V is TRBV7-9, with 10 nucleotides matching TRBD2. The junction had 8 bases not matched to a gene; V was cut back by 5 bases and J by 0 bases. Germline lookup yields CDR1 SEHNR and CDR2 FQNEAQ (reference sequence). The CDR3 spans 17 residues. CDR3 sequence: CASSLPRTSGSTDTQYF. The CDR3 DNA reads as TGTGCCAGCAGCCTCCCCCGGACTAGCGGAAGCACAGATACGCAGTATTTT.

A few counts support this clonotype. J is TRBJ2-7 and V is TRBV5-1; TRBD2 matches at 8 bases. Germline V lookup: CDR1 SGHRS, CDR2 YFSETQ. The CDR3 runs to 17 residues. The ends lost 0 bases at V and 0 bases at J; junction bases unmatched: 8. The DNA of the CDR3 is TGCGCCAGCAGCTTGGCACCCCAGGGGACTAGCTCCTACGAGCAGTACTTC. This translates into CASSLAPQGTSSYEQYF. Full variable domain (remainder filled in from reference TRBV5-1 and TRBJ2-7): KAGVTQTPRYLIKTRGQQVTLSCSPISGHRSVSWYQQTPGQGLQFLFEYFSETQRNKGNFPGRFSGRQFSNSRSEMNVSTLELGDSALYLCASSLAPQGTSSYEQYFGPGTRLTVT.

This clonotype has just a few counts. J is TRBJ2-1 and V is TRBV4-1; 10 bases fit TRBD2. Trimming cost V 3 bases and J 9 bases; bases outside gene matches: 8. The CDR3 is 15 amino acids. CDR1 and CDR2 from the germline V gene are MGHRA and YSYEKL. CDR3 DNA: TGCGCCAGCAGCCAGCCACTAGCGGGACGAGGTGAGCAGTTCTTC. Translating gives CASSQPLAGRGEQFF.

This clonotype has a count of ten or more. The genes are TRBV7-6 and TRBJ2-1; perhaps TRBD2 as D (5 bases). Germline V gives CDR1 SGHVS, CDR2 FNYEAQ. This CDR3 is built from 16 residues. Trimming removed 2 bases at V and 3 bases at J, with 14 bases between. CDR3 region: CASSLQAAGNYNEQFF. CDR3 DNA: TGTGCCAGCAGCTTACAGGCAGCCGGGAACTACAATGAGCAGTTCTTC. The variable domain in full, completed from reference TRBV7-6 and TRBJ2-1, reads GAGVSQSPRYKVTKRGQDVALRCDPISGHVSLYWYRQALGQGPEFLTYFNYEAQQDKSGLPNDRFSAERPEGSISTLTIQRTEQRDSAMYRCASSLQAAGNYNEQFFGPGTRLTVL.

The chain is built from TRBV20-1 and TRBJ2-1; TRBD2 is a possible D gene (6 bases). The CDR3 loop spans 16 amino acids. V was cut by 1 base and J by 9 bases, with 22 bases left in between. Germline assignment: CDR1 DFQATT and CDR2 SNEGSKA (reference sequence). CDR3 residues: CSARARDSRLLAEQFF. CDR3 in DNA: TGCAGTGCTAGAGCTCGGGACTCCCGACTCCTCGCTGAGCAGTTCTTC.

This clonotype was recorded many times. The chain has TRBV5-1 and TRBJ2-7; 8 positions match TRBD2. Germline loops: CDR1 SGHRS, CDR2 YFSETQ. This CDR3 has 14 residues. V was pared by 4 bases and J by 2 bases, with 5 bases of the junction left unmatched. The CDR3 is CASSTGGRPYEQYF. As DNA, the CDR3 is TGCGCCAGCAGCACTGGCGGGAGGCCCTACGAGCAGTACTTC.

The sample holds a few counts of this clonotype. J is TRBJ2-1 and V is TRBV6-4; 8 bases are a match to TRBD2. Losses at the gene ends were 3 bases for V and 8 bases for J; bases not matched to a gene: 9. Germline-derived CDR1 and CDR2 are MRHNA and SNTAGT. This CDR3 contains 15 residues. CDR3 bases: TGTGCCAGCAGTGAAAATCTTAGCGGGGTGGATGAGCAGTTCTTC. Amino acid sequence: CASSENLSGVDEQFF.

This clonotype was picked up many times. The chain links TRBV20-1 to TRBJ1-4; 7 bases are a match to TRBD1. This CDR3 has 12 residues. Germline assignment: CDR1 DFQATT and CDR2 SNEGSKA (reference sequence). J lost 7 bases, V lost 5 bases, and 4 bases had no gene match. In DNA, the CDR3 is TGCAGTGCTCGACAGGGAGGTGAAAAACTGTTTTTT. This codes for CSARQGGEKLFF.

This clonotype was recorded at least ten times. The DNA of the CDR3 is TGTGCCAGCAGTTTAGTAGGGCAAGAGACCCAGTACTTC. Encoded protein: CASSLVGQETQYF. The rearrangement uses TRBV12-3 or TRBV12-4 and TRBJ2-5; D is unclear. Trimming removed 1 base from V and 2 bases from J, with 5 bases in between. The CDR3 loop spans 13 amino acids.

This clonotype turned up a few times. This chain uses TRBV3-1 with TRBJ2-7, with 9 bases that match TRBD1. Per germline, CDR1 LGHDT and CDR2 YNNKEL (reference sequence). V was pared by 2 bases and J by 3 bases, with 2 bases of the junction left unmatched. The CDR3 is made up of 14 amino acids. DNA of the CDR3: TGTGCCAGCAGCCAAAGGGGACAGGGCTACGAGCAGTACTTC. It is translated as CASSQRGQGYEQYF.

This clonotype was picked up a small number of times. The DNA of the CDR3 is TGTGCCAGCAGCTTAAGGCTAGCGGGAGGGCCAGGGGATGAGCAGTTCTTC. Amino acids: CASSLRLAGGPGDEQFF. This chain uses TRBV7-2 with TRBJ2-1; 12 bases fit TRBD2. The CDR3 runs to 17 residues. In germline, CDR1 is SGHTA, CDR2 FQGNSA. Trimming took 2 bases from V and 8 from J; bases not matched to a gene: 10.

This clonotype was picked up a small number of times. The chain uses TRBV4-1 and TRBJ2-3, with D unclear. The CDR3 has 15 amino acids. CDR1 and CDR2 from the germline V gene are MGHRA and YSYEKL. V was cut by 0 bases and J by 3 bases, with 10 bases left in between. Here the CDR3 DNA reads TGCGCCAGCAGCCAAGAAGGCATCGAGACAGATACGCAGTATTTT. This gives the protein CASSQEGIETDTQYF.

The chain recombines TRBV7-8 with TRBJ1-1, with 8 bases matching TRBD1. The CDR3 length is 19 residues. The V gene's germline CDR1 is SGHVS and CDR2 FQNEAQ. V was pared by 2 bases and J by 5 bases, with 19 bases of the junction left unmatched. CDR3 coding DNA: TGTGCCAGCAGCTTAAAATTTTCGATTGTGACAGGGGTTGTAACTGAAGCTTTCTTT. Protein: CASSLKFSIVTGVVTEAFF.